This T cell receptor beta chain was retrieved from a study of control samples from healthy donors and cancer patients (TCRdb year 2020). From a lookup of the germline V gene, CDR1 and CDR2 are ENHRY and SYGVKD. V is clipped by 4 bases and J by 1 base, and the sequence between their germline boundaries is 13 bases long. Including the terminal cysteine and phenylalanine, the CDR3 comprises 15 residues. CDR3 DNA is the only sequence kept; it has 45 bases, read in frame from the first base. Notes on this clone: The antigen it recognizes is unknown. No much larger clone exists at a distance of one base, and base qualities are not known.

The library was obtained by the immunoSEQ multiplex PCR assay. The clones in this table, taken by TCRdb from immuneACCESS, are in-frame only. Not every clone is retained; where verified, under half of the shortfall comes from an unresolved V gene, and the cause of the rest is unknown. This sample comprises under 450,000 clones, about nine tenths of them detected only once. The ten largest clonotypes hold 5.5% to 7.5% of the sample. This chain joins TRBV10-3 to TRBJ1-1; TRBD1 could be the D gene, as 5 bases match. Source material: PBMCs. The source of this sequence is a man aged 35-49 years with head and neck cancer. In nucleotides, the sequence is TGTGCCATCAGTGCCCAAGGGACGGCGAACACTGAAGCTTTCTTT. The translation is CAISAQGTANTEAFF.